One and the same sample provided the 24 T cell receptor beta chains below, sequenced in a study of cytomegalovirus exposure and HLA in healthy donors. Primers included in the PCR were 60 Vbeta and 13 Jbeta primers. Profiling relied on immunoSEQ multiplex PCR, and the TCRdb table lists in-frame clones only, not all of them. The repertoire holds 150,000 to 200,000 clones, with roughly 82% as singletons. Sequenced material: PBMCs. The receptors here all came from a girl aged 5 to 17 in good health and CMV-seropositive.

V and J are TRBV7-2 and TRBJ1-2; D possibly corresponds to TRBD1 (5 bases). With 2 bases removed from V and 4 bases from J, the gap between germline ends came to 5 bases. Germline V gene data show CDR1 as SGHTA and CDR2 as FQGNSA. The CDR3 runs 12 residues. The CDR3 region is CASSLTGYGYTF. The CDR3 nucleotides read TGTGCCAGCAGCTTAACAGGCTATGGCTACACCTTC. Filled out from reference TRBV7-2 and TRBJ1-2, the complete variable domain reads GAGVSQSPSNKVTEKGKDVELRCDPISGHTALYWYRQSLGQGLEFLIYFQGNSAPDKSGLPSDRFSAERTGGSVSTLTIQRTQQEDSAVYLCASSLTGYGYTFGSGTRLTVV.

V and J are TRBV28 and TRBJ2-3; tentatively, D is TRBD1 (5 bases). The ends were cut back, 2 bases at V and 6 bases at J, with 9 bases in the middle. The CDR3 extends over 13 amino acids. Germline V gene lookup returns CDR1 MDHEN and CDR2 SYDVKM. CDR3: CASSLQGWDTQYF. In DNA form, the CDR3 reads TGTGCCAGCAGTTTACAGGGTTGGGATACGCAGTATTTT.

The chain is built from TRBV14 and TRBJ2-7, with a tentative D call TRBD2 (6 bases). The germline V and J ends were trimmed by 3 bases and 5 bases, with 20 bases remaining between them. Germline V gene data show CDR1 as SGHDN and CDR2 as FVKESK. The CDR3 has 16 residues. CDR3 protein: CASSQRVGGILNEQYF. The CDR3 nucleotides read TGTGCCAGCAGCCAGAGGGTGGGCGGGATACTCAACGAGCAGTACTTC. Full variable domain (outside the CDR3, taken from reference TRBV14 and TRBJ2-7): EAGVTQFPSHSVIEKGQTVTLRCDPISGHDNLYWYRRVMGKEIKFLLHFVKESKQDESGMPNNRFLAERTGGTYSTLKVQPAELEDSGVYFCASSQRVGGILNEQYFGPGTRLTVT.

V gene TRBV28 combines with J gene TRBJ1-5; the D is unclear. The germline gives CDR1 MDHEN, CDR2 SYDVKM. The CDR3 length is 14 residues. V lost 4 bases and J 5 bases, leaving 12 bases between the germline ends. The CDR3 loop reads CASSSGLTYQPQHF. Here the CDR3 DNA reads TGTGCCAGCAGTTCAGGCCTAACCTATCAGCCCCAGCATTTT.

The rearrangement links TRBV11-3 to TRBJ2-1; a weak D match, TRBD1 (5 bases). Germline V CDR1 and CDR2: SGHNT, YENEEA. The CDR3 extends over 13 amino acids. The ends were cut back, 4 bases at V and 3 bases at J, with 7 bases in the middle. CDR3 nucleotide sequence: TGTGCCAGCAGCTCGGACAACTACAATGAGCAGTTCTTC. It specifies CASSSDNYNEQFF. Full variable domain (rest looked up from reference TRBV11-3 and TRBJ2-1): EAGVVQSPRYKIIEKKQPVAFWCNPISGHNTLYWYLQNLGQGPELLIRYENEEAVDDSQLPKDRFSAERLKGVDSTLKIQPAELGDSAVYLCASSSDNYNEQFFGPGTRLTVL.

This chain uses TRBV2 with TRBJ2-5, with TRBD2 matching over 9 bases. The junction had 11 bases not matched to a gene; V was cut back by 0 bases and J by 6 bases. Per the germline V gene, CDR1 is SNHLY and CDR2 is FYNNEI. This CDR3 spans 17 amino acids. The CDR3 loop reads CASSEAPRGAGGKTQYF. DNA of the CDR3: TGTGCCAGCAGTGAAGCCCCCCGAGGAGCGGGGGGTAAGACCCAGTACTTC.

The CDR3 nucleotides are TGTGCCAGCAGTTACGTTCAGGGCCCGATCGGGTACGAGCAGTACTTC. The encoded protein is CASSYVQGPIGYEQYF. V gene TRBV6-6 combines with J gene TRBJ2-7; maybe TRBD1 (5 bases). The CDR3 consists of 16 residues. Per germline, CDR1 MNHNY and CDR2 SVGAGI (reference sequence). Trimming removed 2 bases at V and 4 bases at J, with 18 bases between.

The chain employs TRBV28 and TRBJ2-5, with TRBD1 matching 10 bases. Per germline, CDR1 MDHEN and CDR2 SYDVKM. The CDR3 sequence is 14 residues long. The V gene end was trimmed by 7 bases and the J gene end by 4 bases; junction bases not matched to a gene: 6. The CDR3 bases are TGTGCCAGCAACCGACAGGGGGCGTTAGAGACCCAGTACTTC. It specifies CASNRQGALETQYF.

The rearrangement links TRBV9 to TRBJ2-7; the D gene is possibly TRBD2 (6 bases). The V and J ends lost 4 bases and 0 bases respectively, with 17 bases between them. CDR1 is SGDLS, CDR2 YYNGEE, per germline. The CDR3 is 16 amino acids. CDR3 protein: CASSPRLVPNSYEQYF. The CDR3 nucleotides read TGTGCCAGCAGCCCTAGACTAGTCCCAAACTCCTACGAGCAGTACTTC.

This sequence joins TRBV5-1 and TRBJ1-3, with D possibly matching TRBD1 (5 bases). CDR1 and CDR2 from the germline V gene are SGHRS and YFSETQ. V was cut by 0 bases and J by 0 bases, with 7 bases left in between. The CDR3 runs to 15 residues. CDR3 protein: CASSLAGGSGNTIYF. The CDR3, as DNA: TGCGCCAGCAGCTTGGCGGGGGGCTCTGGAAACACCATATATTTT.

As regards this clone: One end of the junction fails to match germline, which may point to a read error. This sequence joins TRBV7-2 and TRBJ1-2, with D uncertain. The CDR3 is 13 residues long. The germline CDR1 and CDR2 sequences are SGHTA and FQGNSA. CDR3 region: CASTLGQVYGYTF. The CDR3 bases are TGTGCCAGCACCTTAGGTCAGGTCTATGGCTACACCTTC.

This clone was detected only once. The chain employs TRBV5-4 and TRBJ2-7; TRBD2 aligns across 13 bases. Germline CDR1 SGHNT, CDR2 YYREEE (reference sequence). The CDR3 length is 16 residues. V lost 0 bases, J lost 2 bases, and 2 bases stayed unmatched. The CDR3 loop is CASSLGLAGGTYEQYF. The CDR3 DNA follows: TGTGCCAGCAGCTTGGGACTAGCGGGAGGAACCTACGAGCAGTACTTC.

The V call is TRBV15, the J call TRBJ1-4; maybe TRBD1 (6 bases). The ends were cut back, 0 bases at V and 0 bases at J, with 11 bases in the middle. The germline CDR1 and CDR2 sequences are LNHNV and YYDKDF (reference sequence). The CDR3 runs 17 residues. CDR3 protein: CATSRDLGAATNEKLFF. The CDR3 bases are TGTGCCACCAGCAGAGATCTGGGGGCCGCAACTAATGAAAAACTGTTTTTT.

The V call is TRBV9, the J call TRBJ2-1; 12 nucleotides line up with TRBD2. The length of the CDR3 is 16 residues. J gave up 7 bases and V 4 bases, and 9 bases lay outside the gene matches. Per the germline V gene, CDR1 is SGDLS and CDR2 is YYNGEE. CDR3 bases: TGTGCCAGCAGCTCCAGGCTAGCGGGGGGGCTTAATGAGCAGTTCTTC. Amino acid sequence: CASSSRLAGGLNEQFF.

The CDR3 bases are TGCGCCAGCAGCACCCACCCGGAGACAGGAAACTCCTACGAGCAGTACTTC. Its protein is CASSTHPETGNSYEQYF. This chain joins TRBV5-1 and TRBJ2-7; a possible D gene is TRBD1 (6 bases). V was shortened by 4 bases and J by 0 bases, with 20 bases between the two germline ends. The CDR3 sequence is 17 residues long. The germline gives CDR1 SGHRS, CDR2 YFSETQ. Filled out from reference TRBV5-1 and TRBJ2-7, the complete variable domain reads KAGVTQTPRYLIKTRGQQVTLSCSPISGHRSVSWYQQTPGQGLQFLFEYFSETQRNKGNFPGRFSGRQFSNSRSEMNVSTLELGDSALYLCASSTHPETGNSYEQYFGPGTRLTVT.

A few counts support this clone. The chain links TRBV2 to TRBJ1-1; 9 bases align to TRBD1. With V trimmed by 5 bases and J by 0 bases, 1 base remained unmatched. The CDR3 contains 14 residues. Germline V lookup: CDR1 SNHLY, CDR2 FYNNEI. This CDR3 is CASSRDRVNTEAFF. CDR3 in DNA: TGTGCCAGCAGTCGGGACAGGGTGAACACTGAAGCTTTCTTT.

The chain employs TRBV7-8 and TRBJ2-7; 7 positions agree with TRBD1. Germline assignment: CDR1 SGHVS and CDR2 FQNEAQ. The CDR3 consists of 15 residues. V shed 1 base and J 6 bases; nucleotides not matched to a gene: 9. This CDR3 reads CASSLVTGAFGEQYF. DNA for the CDR3: TGTGCCAGCAGCTTAGTAACAGGGGCTTTTGGCGAGCAGTACTTC.

A single count supports this clone. This chain uses TRBV5-6 with TRBJ1-5; 8 bases match TRBD1. After removal of 2 bases from V and 7 bases from J, the junction contained 11 bases not matched to a gene. CDR1 and CDR2 from the germline V gene are SGHDT and YYEEEE. This CDR3 contains 16 residues. This chain's CDR3 is CASSFGQGRSGQPQHF. The CDR3 DNA reads as TGTGCCAGCAGCTTTGGACAGGGCAGAAGCGGCCAGCCCCAGCATTTT.

The chain uses TRBV2 and TRBJ1-3, with D perhaps TRBD1 (5 bases). CDR3 length: 15 amino acids. V lost 4 bases, J lost 0 bases, and 10 bases lay in between. Germline loops: CDR1 SNHLY, CDR2 FYNNEI. CDR3 nucleotides: TGTGCCAGCAGTGGTCAGGGATACTCTGGAAACACCATATATTTT. Translating gives CASSGQGYSGNTIYF.

This rearrangement joins TRBV30 to TRBJ1-2, with a possible D match to TRBD1 (6 bases). CDR1 and CDR2 from the germline V gene are GTSNPN and SVGIG (reference sequence). The CDR3 has 15 residues. V was cut by 3 bases and J by 8 bases, with 22 bases left in between. CDR3 sequence: CAWSFRQVLWKGYTF. The CDR3 coding sequence is TGTGCCTGGAGCTTCCGACAGGTCCTATGGAAAGGCTACACCTTC.

The chain employs TRBV11-1 and TRBJ2-1; TRBD1 is a possible D gene (5 bases). The CDR3 has 13 residues. CDR1 is SGHAT and CDR2 is FQDESV in the germline V gene (reference sequence). V shed 4 bases and J shed 8 bases, with 12 bases lying between them. The CDR3 region has the DNA TGTGCCAGCAGCTCGACCCAGGGATATGAGCAGTTCTTC. It encodes CASSSTQGYEQFF.

The V and J genes are TRBV2 and TRBJ2-1; TRBD1 agrees at 9 bases. Losses at the gene ends were 8 bases for V and 4 bases for J; bases not matched to a gene: 9. This CDR3 comprises 15 residues. Germline loops: CDR1 SNHLY, CDR2 FYNNEI. The CDR3 DNA follows: TGTGCCAGCGGATCGGACAGGGGAGAGTACAATGAGCAGTTCTTC. This gives the protein CASGSDRGEYNEQFF.

This clone was recorded only once. The chain carries TRBV6-5 and TRBJ2-3, with D possibly matching TRBD2 (6 bases). Germline V CDR1 and CDR2: MNHEY, SVGAGI. Deletions cut 5 bases from V and 2 bases from J, with 11 bases between. The CDR3 extends over 14 amino acids. CDR3 coding DNA: TGTGCCAGCAGTAGGAGGGTAATCACAGATACGCAGTATTTT. Translation: CASSRRVITDTQYF.

The gene calls are TRBV14 and TRBJ1-4; weak D call: TRBD1 (6 bases). Germline-derived CDR1 and CDR2 are SGHDN and FVKESK. This CDR3 has 17 amino acids. V shed 5 bases and J shed 4 bases, with 20 bases lying between them. CDR3 in amino acids: CASSALQGYSGNEKLFF. Here the CDR3 DNA reads TGTGCCAGCAGCGCTTTACAGGGATACAGTGGTAATGAAAAACTGTTTTTT. The full variable domain, its missing parts supplied by reference TRBV14 and TRBJ1-4, is EAGVTQFPSHSVIEKGQTVTLRCDPISGHDNLYWYRRVMGKEIKFLLHFVKESKQDESGMPNNRFLAERTGGTYSTLKVQPAELEDSGVYFCASSALQGYSGNEKLFFGSGTQLSVL.